These T cell receptor beta chains were read from a single sample in a study of T cells in tuberculosis. Profiling relied on immunoSEQ multiplex PCR, and the TCRdb table lists in-frame clones only, not all of them. The sample shows over 40,000 clones, 95% of them seen only once. Sequences were obtained from PBMCs. Receptors were obtained from a donor aged 10 to 29 with latent tuberculosis or without tuberculosis infection. Both conserved end residues are part of each CDR3. The D gene is left open where the match is weak.

d_call	j_call	v_call	cdr3_aa
.	.	TRBV27	CASSSPRSYEQYF
.	TRBJ1-5	TRBV30	CAWSVRERQPQHF
.	TRBJ1-5	TRBV4-3	CASSQNAGANNQPQHF
TRBD1	TRBJ1-4	TRBV4-1	CASSQPTGKNEKLFF
.	TRBJ1-5	TRBV6-1	CASSEAQGSNQPQHF
.	TRBJ2-1	TRBV14	CASSQDPLAVSEQFF
.	TRBJ1-2	TRBV7-2	CASSYMPQGNYGYTF
TRBD1	TRBJ2-6	TRBV7-9	CASSSDRGDSGANVLTF
TRBD2	TRBJ2-3	TRBV10-1	CASSDSRGGPDTQYF
.	TRBJ1-1	TRBV14	CASSQLKGFTEAFF
.	TRBJ1-1	TRBV2	CASRIQGGKNTEAFF
TRBD1	TRBJ1-2	TRBV6-6	CASSPSGGLSGYTF
.	TRBJ1-1	TRBV7-9	CASSLSGTEAFF
.	TRBJ2-5	TRBV6-5	CASRSQGTQETQYF
TRBD1	TRBJ2-7	TRBV15	CATSRGTGSSYEQYF
TRBD1	TRBJ2-1	TRBV6-5	CASSPDRDPYNEQFF
TRBD1	TRBJ2-1	TRBV6-1	CASRTGTVSYNEQFF
.	TRBJ1-1	TRBV28	CASSLGGPGYFF
.	TRBJ2-7	TRBV5-6	CASSSISDGNSYEQYF
TRBD1	TRBJ1-2	TRBV28	CASSQGQNYGYTF
.	TRBJ1-3	TRBV7-8	CASSLAGISGNTIYF
.	TRBJ1-5	TRBV6-1	CASSRDLEGPQHF
TRBD1	TRBJ2-6	TRBV5-1	CASSLDRGRTGANVLTF
.	TRBJ2-5	TRBV29-1	CSVRAYQETQYF
.	TRBJ2-7	TRBV5-1	CASSLGGVSYEQYF
TRBD1	TRBJ2-5	TRBV25-1	CASSEGTGDGVGETQYF
TRBD2	TRBJ2-2	TRBV27	CASSLNSGLRTGELFF
TRBD1	TRBJ2-2	TRBV29-1	CSASRGQATNTGELFF
.	TRBJ1-1	TRBV19	CASGSADRNTEAFF
.	TRBJ2-5	TRBV11-2	CASSFVGHVQETQYF
.	TRBJ1-2	TRBV7-9	CASSLGAVYYGYTF
.	TRBJ1-6	TRBV21-1	CASSKKDRSPYSPLHF
.	TRBJ1-2	TRBV28	CASSLVEGGARGYTF
TRBD2	TRBJ2-4	TRBV4-2	CASSQGSSGGAGGNIQYF
TRBD2	TRBJ2-1	TRBV6-5	CASHSSGGMDEQFF
.	TRBJ2-1	TRBV5-4	CASSSGTFSYNEQFF
TRBD1	TRBJ2-7	TRBV5-1	CASSPRQGVYEQYF
TRBD2	TRBJ2-1	TRBV19	CASSIDRAGGHNEQFF
TRBD2	TRBJ2-1	TRBV7-8	CASSVHSGGEQFF
.	TRBJ1-1	TRBV9	CASSVVGATGTEAFF
TRBD2	TRBJ2-1	TRBV4-3	CASSQTSGGAYNEQFF
.	TRBJ1-6	TRBV5-6	CASSPGPNSPLHF
.	TRBJ1-2	TRBV5-1	CASSDPGGSHYGYTF
TRBD1	TRBJ1-6	TRBV2	CARGTGANSPLHF
.	TRBJ2-7	TRBV4-1	CASSQGKASSYEQYF